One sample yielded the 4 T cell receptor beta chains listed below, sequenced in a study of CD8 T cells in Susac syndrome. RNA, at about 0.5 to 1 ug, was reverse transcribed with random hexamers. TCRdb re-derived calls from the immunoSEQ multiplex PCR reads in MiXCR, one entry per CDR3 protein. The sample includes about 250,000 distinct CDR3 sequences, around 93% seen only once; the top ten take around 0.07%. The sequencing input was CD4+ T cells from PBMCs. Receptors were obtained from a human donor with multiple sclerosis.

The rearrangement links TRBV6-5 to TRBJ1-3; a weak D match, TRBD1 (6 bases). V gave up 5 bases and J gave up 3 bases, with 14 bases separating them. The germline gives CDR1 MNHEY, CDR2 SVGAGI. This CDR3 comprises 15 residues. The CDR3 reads CASSRQNRVGNTIYF. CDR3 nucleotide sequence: TGTGCCAGCAGTCGCCAAAACAGGGTTGGAAACACCATATATTTT.

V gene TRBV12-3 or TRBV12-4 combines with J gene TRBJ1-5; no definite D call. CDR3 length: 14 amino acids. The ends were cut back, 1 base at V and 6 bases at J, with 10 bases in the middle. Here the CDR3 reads CASSLDLIGQPQHF. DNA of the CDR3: TGTGCCAGCAGTTTAGATTTAATAGGTCAGCCCCAGCATTTT.

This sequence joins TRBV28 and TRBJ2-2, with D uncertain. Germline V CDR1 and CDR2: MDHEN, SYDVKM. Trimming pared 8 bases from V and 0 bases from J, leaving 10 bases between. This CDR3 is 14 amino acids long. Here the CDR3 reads CASLAIPNTGELFF. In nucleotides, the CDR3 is TGTGCCAGCTTGGCAATCCCGAACACCGGGGAGCTGTTTTTT.

CDR3 sequence (DNA): TGCAGTGCTAGAGATCCGGCTAGCGGGAGACAAGAGACCCAGTACTTC. This codes for CSARDPASGRQETQYF. V is TRBV20-1 and J is TRBJ2-5; 10 bases are a match to TRBD2. CDR1 and CDR2 from the germline V gene are DFQATT and SNEGSKA (reference sequence). This CDR3 is 16 amino acids long. Losses at the gene ends were 0 bases for V and 2 bases for J; bases not matched to a gene: 6.